These 2 T cell receptor beta chains originate from one sample sequenced in a study of shared clonotypes between healthy human individuals. The repertoire was sequenced with immunoSEQ multiplex PCR; TCRdb's copy has only in-frame clones and lacks some. Among about 1,500,000 clones listed, around 95% were seen once. Sequencing was carried out using naive CD4+ T cells sorted from blood. Sample subset: CD45RA+ positively selected. The source is a man aged 25-45 years in good health.

This clone appeared a single time. The chain employs TRBV12-5 and TRBJ2-1; 7 bases are a match to TRBD2. Germline loops: CDR1 LGHNT, CDR2 FRNRAP. CDR3 size: 14 residues. V lost 5 bases, J lost 9 bases, and 10 bases stayed unmatched. The CDR3 nucleotides read TGTGCTAGTGGTCCCCTTGGGGGGGGAGGTGAGCAGTTCTTC. This encodes CASGPLGGGGEQFF.

The rearrangement links TRBV7-6 to TRBJ1-3; D unresolved. In germline, CDR1 is SGHVS, CDR2 FNYEAQ. V was clipped by 5 bases and J by 2 bases, with 13 bases between them. CDR3 length: 15 amino acids. CDR3 protein: CASSIGGDPGNTIYF. CDR3 nucleotide sequence: TGTGCCAGCAGCATCGGCGGGGATCCTGGAAACACCATATATTTT. Filled out from reference TRBV7-6 and TRBJ1-3, the complete variable domain reads GAGVSQSPRYKVTKRGQDVALRCDPISGHVSLYWYRQALGQGPEFLTYFNYEAQQDKSGLPNDRFSAERPEGSISTLTIQRTEQRDSAMYRCASSIGGDPGNTIYFGEGSWLTVV.